This passage covers 22 T cell receptor beta chains from one sample sequenced in a study of T-cell reconstitution after alpha-beta-depleted transplantation in children. Preparing the TCRbeta library involved the use of unique molecular identifiers. MiXCR, run by TCRdb on the PCR reads, gives a single entry per CDR3 protein. The data hold fewer than 350,000 distinct CDR3 sequences, with around 10% observed a single time. Specimen: PBMCs, collected before TCRalphabeta/CD19-depleted stem cell transplant. These receptors all come from a boy younger than two with acute myeloid leukemia, due to receive a stem cell transplant.

The sample holds many counts of this clonotype. V usage is TRBV28 and J usage is TRBJ2-7, with TRBD1 matching 7 bases. With V trimmed by 5 bases and J by 5 bases, 21 bases remained unmatched. The CDR3 extends over 18 amino acids. The germline CDR1 and CDR2 sequences are MDHEN and SYDVKM. This CDR3 reads CASSSDREESLGRDEQYF. The CDR3 DNA reads as TGTGCCAGCAGTAGCGACAGGGAAGAGAGTCTGGGGAGAGACGAGCAGTACTTC. Supplemented by reference TRBV28 and TRBJ2-7, the full variable domain reads DVKVTQSSRYLVKRTGEKVFLECVQDMDHENMFWYRQDPGLGLRLIYFSYDVKMKEKGDIPEGYSVSREKKERFSLILESASTNQTSMYLCASSSDREESLGRDEQYFGPGTRLTVT.

The J gene is TRBJ2-5, the V gene TRBV18; D ambiguous. Germline V gene lookup returns CDR1 KGHSH and CDR2 LQKENI. With 0 bases removed from V and 3 bases from J, the gap between germline ends came to 2 bases. The CDR3 spans 12 residues. CDR3 loop: CASSPPEETQYF. CDR3 coding DNA: TGTGCCAGCTCACCACCTGAAGAGACCCAGTACTTC.

Worth noting for this clonotype: A read error may explain this, as a much larger clone is one base away. The chain carries TRBV13 and TRBJ2-7; no reliable D call. The CDR3 length is 14 residues. CDR1 and CDR2 from the germline V gene are PRHDT and FYEKMQ (reference sequence). The CDR3, as DNA: TGTGCCATCAGCTTCGACGTTCTCTCCTACGAGCAGTACTTC. As protein: CAISFDVLSYEQYF.

In its sample, this clonotype was seen many times. Relative to the germline gene, one junction end is altered; a read error may explain this. The rearrangement joins TRBV24-1 to TRBJ2-1; 11 nucleotides line up with TRBD2. This CDR3 has 15 residues. Germline CDR1 and CDR2: KGHDR and SFDVKD. The CDR3 protein is CATSDIAGGRHEHFF. The CDR3 DNA sequence: TGTGCCACCAGTGACATAGCGGGAGGGCGCCATGAGCATTTCTTC.

This clonotype was detected only a few times. The rearrangement uses TRBV24-1 and TRBJ1-5, with 8 bases lining up with TRBD1. The CDR3 loop spans 15 amino acids. Germline loops: CDR1 KGHDR, CDR2 SFDVKD. J lost 2 bases, V lost 3 bases, and 2 bases had no gene match. The CDR3 sequence is CATSDDRGGNQPQHF. The DNA for the CDR3 is TGTGCCACCAGTGATGACAGGGGAGGCAATCAGCCCCAGCATTTT.

The chain combines TRBV5-6 with TRBJ2-3, with D perhaps given as TRBD1 or TRBD2 (7 bases each). Trimming left V 4 bases short and J 14 bases short, with 17 bases between. This CDR3 has 12 residues. From germline, CDR1 is SGHDT and CDR2 YYEEEE. CDR3 sequence (DNA): TGTGCCAGCAGCCCCGGGGGGACAGAGGGGTATTTT. It encodes CASSPGGTEGYF.

A word on this clonotype: One end of the junction does not line up with germline, which may come from a read error. This sequence joins TRBV19 and TRBJ2-5; 11 nucleotides align to TRBD2. This CDR3 comprises 16 residues. Germline CDR1 reads LNHDA; CDR2 reads SQIVND (reference sequence). The CDR3 coding sequence is TGTGCCAGTAGTATGGTCCTAGCGGGAGGATTAGAGACCCAGTGCTTC. It yields the protein CASSMVLAGGLETQCF.

This clonotype was observed many times. The chain recombines TRBV4-1 with TRBJ2-1, with 7 bases identical to TRBD2. Trimming removed 4 bases from V and 0 bases from J; junction bases left unmatched: 12. The CDR3 has 18 amino acids. Germline loops: CDR1 MGHRA, CDR2 YSYEKL. As DNA, the CDR3 is TGCGCCAGCAGCCCAGAAGGAGTGGGGGGGAGCTCCTACAATGAGCAGTTCTTC. Its protein is CASSPEGVGGSSYNEQFF.

This chain links TRBV10-3 with TRBJ1-4; D call uncertain. Trimming took off 2 bases at V and 0 bases at J, with 7 bases between the two ends. The CDR3 sequence is 15 residues long. Germline V gene data show CDR1 as ENHRY and CDR2 as SYGVKD. The CDR3 DNA follows: TGTGCCATCAGTGAGGGAGTTGCAACTAATGAAAAACTGTTTTTT. Translating gives CAISEGVATNEKLFF.

This clonotype was observed a handful of times. The V gene is TRBV6-5, the J gene TRBJ2-7; 8 nucleotides match TRBD1. Germline V CDR1 and CDR2: MNHEY, SVGAGI. The CDR3 contains 14 residues. V trimming: 7 bases; J trimming: 1 base; junction bases outside the gene matches: 6. CDR3 sequence: CASTQGGWSYEQYF. The CDR3 DNA is TGTGCCAGCACACAGGGGGGCTGGTCCTACGAGCAGTACTTC.

This clonotype was seen repeatedly, ten times or more. This chain links TRBV9 with TRBJ2-5, with D maybe TRBD2 (6 bases). The CDR3 contains 19 residues. Germline CDR1 SGDLS, CDR2 YYNGEE. The germline V and J ends were trimmed by 0 bases and 4 bases, with 25 bases remaining between them. This CDR3 reads CASSVEMGMEEGHIETQYF. DNA for the CDR3: TGTGCCAGCAGCGTAGAGATGGGAATGGAGGAGGGCCATATAGAGACCCAGTACTTC. The full variable domain, rest sourced from reference TRBV9 and TRBJ2-5, is DSGVTQTPKHLITATGQRVTLRCSPRSGDLSVYWYQQSLDQGLQFLIQYYNGEERAKGNILERFSAQQFPDLHSELNLSSLELGDSALYFCASSVEMGMEEGHIETQYFGPGTRLLVL.

About this clonotype itself: A much larger clone lies a single base off, so this may be a read error. The chain links TRBV28 to TRBJ2-7, with D possibly TRBD2 on 6 matching bases. This CDR3 has 14 residues. Germline CDR1 and CDR2: MDHEN and SYDVKM. In DNA, the CDR3 is TGTTCCAGCAGCCTTCGCGGGATCGTCTACGAGCAGTACTTC. Encoded protein: CSSSLRGIVYEQYF.

Points on this clonotype: Sequence at one end of the junction differs from germline and may be a read error. The V and J genes are TRBV7-6 and TRBJ2-3; maybe TRBD2 (5 bases). CDR1 is SGHVS, CDR2 FNYEAQ, per germline. The CDR3 is 15 amino acids. CDR3 coding DNA: TGTGCCAGCAGCCTCCAGCCCCGGACTGCAGGACCTGGGGATTTT. Translation gives CASSLQPRTAGPGDF.

In its sample, this clonotype was seen many times. The gene calls are TRBV7-9 and TRBJ2-1; 8 bases are a match to TRBD1. The length of the CDR3 is 15 residues. Germline V gene lookup returns CDR1 SEHNR and CDR2 FQNEAQ (reference sequence). Trimming removed 5 bases from V and 7 bases from J; junction bases left unmatched: 10. As DNA, the CDR3 is TGTGCCAGCAGCCTTCAGCGAACAGGGGGGAATGAGCAGTTCTTC. Protein product: CASSLQRTGGNEQFF.

This clonotype was seen ten or more times. The chain has TRBV5-1 and TRBJ2-7; D gene ambiguous. Germline V gene lookup returns CDR1 SGHRS and CDR2 YFSETQ. The CDR3 covers 13 residues. Trimming stripped 1 base from V and 6 bases from J, with 11 bases between. In nucleotides, the CDR3 is TGCGCCAGCAGCTTGTTGGGAACCCGCGAGCAGTACTTC. The encoded protein is CASSLLGTREQYF.

Many counts were recorded for this clonotype. The CDR3 coding sequence is TGTGCCAGCAGTAGCGGGAGAGGCGAGCAGTACTTC. Translating it yields CASSSGRGEQYF. The V and J genes are TRBV28 and TRBJ2-7, with 8 bases lining up with TRBD2. V was clipped by 5 bases and J by 6 bases; unmatched bases: 3. CDR1 and CDR2 from the germline V gene are MDHEN and SYDVKM. This CDR3 spans 12 amino acids.

At least ten counts were recorded for this clonotype. The V call is TRBV7-9, the J call TRBJ2-4; D call uncertain. The length of the CDR3 is 14 residues. V was clipped by 3 bases and J by 8 bases, with 14 bases between them. Germline V CDR1 and CDR2: SEHNR, FQNEAQ (reference sequence). The chain's CDR3 is CASSFLEERYIQYF. The CDR3 bases are TGTGCCAGCAGCTTCCTCGAGGAAAGGTACATTCAGTACTTC.

This clonotype has more than one count but fewer than ten. The rearrangement links TRBV29-1 to TRBJ2-3; a weak D match, TRBD1 (5 bases). Trimming removed 7 bases at V and 0 bases at J, with 17 bases between. Germline lookup yields CDR1 SQVTM and CDR2 ANQGSEA. The CDR3 has 15 amino acids. This chain's CDR3 is CSALTVITSTDTQYF. CDR3 bases: TGCAGCGCCCTGACAGTTATCACTAGCACAGATACGCAGTATTTT.

This clonotype was recorded at least ten times. The chain carries TRBV5-1 and TRBJ2-2; TRBD1 aligns across 7 bases. Germline values: CDR1 SGHRS, CDR2 YFSETQ. The CDR3 extends over 14 amino acids. The V and J ends lost 4 bases and 4 bases, in that order; junction bases with no gene match: 4. CDR3 DNA: TGCGCCAGCAGCGGTGACAGGGCCACCGGGGAGCTGTTTTTT. Amino acids: CASSGDRATGELFF.

Many counts were recorded for this clonotype. The rearrangement joins TRBV4-3 to TRBJ2-1; D might be TRBD1 (5 bases). From germline, CDR1 is LGHNA and CDR2 YSLEER. With 1 base removed from V and 9 bases from J, the gap between germline ends came to 13 bases. This CDR3 is built from 14 residues. In DNA form, the CDR3 reads TGCGCCAGCAGCCAAGTTCTAGGGGCGCGTGAGCAGTTCTTC. Residues: CASSQVLGAREQFF.

This clonotype appeared many times. This rearrangement joins TRBV20-1 to TRBJ2-2; D is possibly TRBD1 (5 bases). The V and J ends lost 0 bases and 4 bases respectively, with 12 bases between them. Germline V gene lookup returns CDR1 DFQATT and CDR2 SNEGSKA (reference sequence). The CDR3 totals 15 residues. The chain's CDR3 is CSARDFRGSTGELFF. CDR3 sequence (DNA): TGCAGTGCTAGAGATTTTAGGGGTTCCACCGGGGAGCTGTTTTTT.

The table lists this clonotype with many counts. The V and J genes are TRBV29-1 and TRBJ2-1; TRBD2 agrees at 8 bases. The CDR3 is 15 amino acids. With V trimmed by 2 bases and J by 2 bases, 5 bases remained unmatched. Germline CDR1 is SQVTM and CDR2 is ANQGSEA. The CDR3 loop reads CSVESSGKTYNEQFF. The DNA for the CDR3 is TGCAGCGTTGAAAGTAGCGGGAAGACCTACAATGAGCAGTTCTTC.